This is a list of T cell receptor beta chains from one sample in a study of preoperative IRX-2 immunotherapy in early breast cancer. TCRdb keeps only in-frame clones here, not all; method: immunoSEQ multiplex PCR. There are around 62,000 clones in the sample; roughly 94% occur only once, and around 1.5% lies in the top ten. This material was collected from a patient treated with IRX-2 immunotherapy. Source of these receptors: a human donor with breast cancer. CDR3s leave out the opening cysteine and the closing phenylalanine or tryptophan.

V: TRBV28
CDR3: ASSFRQGREQY

V: TRBV28
CDR3: ASGLAGGTDTQY

V: TRBV19
CDR3: ASSIGGFLYTEAF

V: TRBV7-2
CDR3: ASSPRGLGGQETQY

V: TRBV2
CDR3: ASSTGLAGGPPSYNEQF

V: TRBV18
CDR3: ASSPAWNRGRVNEQY

V: TRBV6-6
CDR3: ASSDRGGNTGELF

V: TRBV28
CDR3: ASSPTRDEAF

V: TRBV5-1
CDR3: ASSYSGGPQETQY

V: TRBV5-3
CDR3: ARSLGRSYNSPLH

V: TRBV19
CDR3: ASSTTGTQY

V: TRBV7-9
CDR3: ASSLVTVGETQY

V: TRBV2
CDR3: ASSEALAVGSSGANVLT

V: TRBV7-2
CDR3: ASSLGRVNTEAF

V: TRBV21-1
CDR3: ASPYLGTGELF

V: TRBV19
CDR3: ASSIKGADGELF

V: TRBV18
CDR3: ASSPMENTEAF

V: TRBV5-4
CDR3: ASANLNSGANVLT

V: TRBV6-1
CDR3: ASSEFERGGYNEQF

V: TRBV28
CDR3: ASRSWTTGELF

V: TRBV6-6
CDR3: ASSYPDRGFTGELF

V: TRBV29-1
CDR3: SVDPPGGYNEQF

V: TRBV28
CDR3: ASTWGTGGVGEKLF

V: TRBV4-2
CDR3: ASSQGVFDSPLH

V: TRBV11-2
CDR3: ASSLSHGVSETQY

V: TRBV5-4
CDR3: ASSSDGYYGYT

V: TRBV29-1
CDR3: SVDSGANVLT

V: TRBV5-3
CDR3: ARSLETDSTYNEQF

V: TRBV5-6
CDR3: ASSPSDRKISNQPQH

V: TRBV7-3
CDR3: ASSLSGSEETQY

V: TRBV5-1
CDR3: ASSIQGETKNIQY

V: TRBV27
CDR3: ASSSMDDQPQH

V: TRBV4-1
CDR3: ASSQSALGLYEQY

V: TRBV5-4
CDR3: ASSLDQGHVMNTEAF

V: TRBV4-1
CDR3: ASSQDFEGTSGGSIPYEQY

V: TRBV5-1
CDR3: ASRDGTGGYYGYT

V: TRBV27
CDR3: ASSLSFSNYGYT

V: TRBV4-3
CDR3: ASSQGRVGGLKTQY

V: TRBV7-6
CDR3: ASSFSGVRDEKLF

V: TRBV28
CDR3: ASSLGGAPYGYT

V: TRBV28
CDR3: ASSLSGGGAREQY

V: TRBV11-2
CDR3: ASSFNNPVSPDTQY

V: TRBV10-2
CDR3: ASRDPDINQPQH

V: TRBV29-1
CDR3: SVARDYGYT